The T cell receptor beta chain described here comes from a study of T cells after yellow fever vaccination. Overall study findings and caveats: It was the secondary response that reached its peak faster, day 5 versus 15, but it was weaker. The booster response re-showed most primary clones: approximately 95% CD4, approximately 86% CD8. Repertoires obtained by FACS sorting could include abundant clonotypes that entered as contaminants from the bulk population.

As TCR cDNA was made by 5'RACE template switching, a universal primer site and UMIs were added. TCRdb reprocessed the 5' RACE reads with MiXCR, giving one entry per CDR3 protein. There are 300,000 to 350,000 distinct CDR3 sequences in the sample; 3% to 4.5% occur only once, and about 24% lies in the top ten. Note on this clonotype: The antigen is undetermined.

J was trimmed by 3 bases and V by 0 bases; bases with no gene match: 7. The germline V gene has CDR1 DFQATT and CDR2 SNEGSKA (reference sequence). The CDR3 runs to 16 residues. The sequence was collected from a man between 18 and 35 years old who received the YFV17D yellow fever vaccine. Sequences were derived from PBMCs, sampled 5 days after the yellow fever booster vaccination. The chain uses TRBV20-1 and TRBJ2-3; 9 bases align to TRBD1. The CDR3 nucleotides are TGCAGTGCTAGAGATCTTAACAGGGGGCGGACAGATACGCAGTATTTT. It specifies CSARDLNRGRTDTQYF.